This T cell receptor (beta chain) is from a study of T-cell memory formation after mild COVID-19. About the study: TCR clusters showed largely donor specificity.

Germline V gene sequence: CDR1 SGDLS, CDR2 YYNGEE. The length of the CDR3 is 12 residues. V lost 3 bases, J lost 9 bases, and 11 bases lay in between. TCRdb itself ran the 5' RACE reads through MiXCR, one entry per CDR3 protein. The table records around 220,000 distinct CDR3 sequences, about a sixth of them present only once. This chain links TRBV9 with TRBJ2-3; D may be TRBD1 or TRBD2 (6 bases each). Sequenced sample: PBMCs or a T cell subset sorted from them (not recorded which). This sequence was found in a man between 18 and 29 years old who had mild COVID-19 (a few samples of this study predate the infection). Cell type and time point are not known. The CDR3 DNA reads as TGTGCCAGCAGCGAGGGGGGACGGACGCAGTATTTT. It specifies CASSEGGRTQYF.